This record concerns one T cell receptor beta chain sequence. The CDR3 consists of 14 residues. Germline CDR1 LNHDA, CDR2 SQIVND (reference sequence). V dropped 7 bases and J dropped 6; count of bases not matched to a gene: 9. The data were produced by immunoSEQ multiplex PCR, yet TCRdb's version contains in-frame clones alone and is incomplete. The sample includes over 150,000 clones, roughly 80% of them seen just once. This sample was included in a study of blood T cell repertoires in COVID-19. Study-level background: There were acute and convalescent COVID-19 samples, and they came from the United States, Italy and Spain.

Those enrolled, adults aged roughly 18 to 100 years, came from under 25 US areas. Cohorts were assigned according to the clinical history that participants reported. For recovered donors of Cohort 3, there were two negative PCRs, clearance, or symptom resolution. V is TRBV19 and J is TRBJ1-1, with 9 bases aligning to TRBD1. Sequencing was performed on PBMCs or T cells enriched from blood (not recorded which). The sequence derives from a man aged 35 to 55 who had recovered from COVID-19. As DNA, the CDR3 is TGTGCCAGTACCTGGGACAGGGAGGGCCCTGAAGCTTTCTTT. Translating gives CASTWDREGPEAFF. Using reference TRBV19 and TRBJ1-1 for the parts outside the CDR3, the full variable domain is DGGITQSPKYLFRKEGQNVTLSCEQNLNHDAMYWYRQDPGQGLRLIYYSQIVNDFQKGDIAEGYSVSREKKESFPLTVTSAQKNPTAFYLCASTWDREGPEAFFGQGTRLTVV.